A single sample is the source of the 27 T cell receptor beta chains below, sequenced in a study of CD8 T cells in Susac syndrome. An amount of RNA that ranged from 0.5 to 1 ug was reverse transcribed with random hexamers. TCRdb re-analysed the immunoSEQ multiplex PCR reads in MiXCR, keeping a single row per CDR3 protein. The sample carries about 190,000 distinct CDR3 sequences, almost 96% recorded once. The sample was CD4+ T cells from PBMCs. Every receptor here comes from a human donor with Susac syndrome.

The chain couples TRBV18 to TRBJ1-6; possible D gene TRBD1, 6 bases. The V gene's germline CDR1 is KGHSH and CDR2 LQKENI. Trimming took off 3 bases at V and 1 base at J, with 16 bases between the two ends. The CDR3 contains 18 residues. The CDR3 sequence is CASSPGGRIGSYNSPLHF. In nucleotides, the CDR3 is TGTGCCAGCTCACCGGGGGGCCGGATAGGGTCCTATAATTCACCCCTCCACTTT.

J is TRBJ1-5 and V is TRBV20-1; D is possibly TRBD1 (5 bases). The CDR3 is 13 residues long. CDR1 is DFQATT and CDR2 is SNEGSKA in the germline V gene (reference sequence). Trimming shortened V by 4 bases and J by 5 bases, and 12 bases separated the two germline ends. Here the CDR3 reads CSAKQGPHQPQHF. CDR3 DNA sequence: TGCAGTGCTAAGCAGGGCCCCCATCAGCCCCAGCATTTT.

The CDR3 region has the DNA TGCAGTGCAACCCAACAGCCCCAGCATTTT. It codes for CSATQQPQHF. This chain links TRBV20-1 with TRBJ1-5; D ambiguous. This CDR3 is built from 10 residues. V dropped 6 bases and J dropped 7 bases, with 7 bases sitting between them. From germline, CDR1 is DFQATT and CDR2 SNEGSKA (reference sequence).

This chain uses TRBV7-2 with TRBJ2-3; D unresolved. CDR1 is SGHTA, CDR2 FQGNSA, per germline. V lost 4 bases and J lost 7, with 9 bases in between. The CDR3 loop spans 12 amino acids. In DNA form, the CDR3 reads TGTGCCAGCAGCTCCACAGCTTATACGCAGTATTTT. Protein: CASSSTAYTQYF.

This clonotype was counted once. The chain joins TRBV9 to TRBJ2-2, with 11 bases identical to TRBD2. The CDR3 extends over 18 amino acids. Germline lookup yields CDR1 SGDLS and CDR2 YYNGEE. The V and J ends lost 0 bases and 4 bases, in that order; junction bases with no gene match: 8. In nucleotides, the CDR3 is TGTGCCAGCAGCGTAGATCCTAGCGGGGGGCCGACCACCGGGGAGCTGTTTTTT. Translating gives CASSVDPSGGPTTGELFF.

This chain connects TRBV24-1 to TRBJ2-3, with D maybe TRBD2 (6 bases). V was trimmed by 3 bases and J by 7 bases, leaving 19 bases between them. This CDR3 contains 16 residues. Per germline, CDR1 KGHDR and CDR2 SFDVKD. Written as DNA, the CDR3 is TGTGCCACCAGTGATGTGGGGGGATTCGAACTGTATACGCAGTATTTT. It codes for CATSDVGGFELYTQYF.

The CDR3 reads CASSVVGSQQQFF. In DNA form, the CDR3 reads TGTGCCAGCAGCGTAGTAGGATCCCAGCAACAGTTCTTC. The chain joins TRBV9 to TRBJ2-1, with D hard to call. This CDR3 contains 13 residues. The V and J ends lost 0 bases and 13 bases respectively, with 14 bases between them. Per germline, CDR1 SGDLS and CDR2 YYNGEE.

The V call is TRBV27, the J call TRBJ2-7; TRBD1 agrees at 9 bases. V lost 6 bases and J lost 6; bases outside the gene matches: 12. Germline V lookup: CDR1 MNHEY, CDR2 SMNVEV (reference sequence). There are 15 residues in the CDR3. The CDR3 spells CASSPSRDRVREQYF. In nucleotides, the CDR3 is TGTGCCAGCAGCCCGTCCCGGGACAGGGTTCGCGAGCAGTACTTC.

This sequence joins TRBV6-5 and TRBJ2-2; D is undetermined. Germline-derived CDR1 and CDR2 are MNHEY and SVGAGI. CDR3 length equals 15 residues. V lost 6 bases and J lost 2, with 13 bases in between. The CDR3, as DNA: TGTGCCAGCAGAGCGCCAGGAGCAAACACCGGGGAGCTGTTTTTT. Its translation is CASRAPGANTGELFF.

V is TRBV30 and J is TRBJ1-2; the match to TRBD1 covers 10 bases. In germline, CDR1 is GTSNPN, CDR2 SVGIG (reference sequence). The CDR3 has 15 amino acids. V trimming: 2 bases; J trimming: 7 bases; junction bases outside the gene matches: 10. The CDR3 loop is CAWSYNGQGVVGYTF. The CDR3 DNA is TGTGCCTGGAGTTATAATGGACAGGGGGTGGTTGGCTACACCTTC. The full variable domain, in which reference TRBV30 and TRBJ1-2 provide the parts outside the CDR3, is SQTIHQWPATLVQPVGSPLSLECTVEGTSNPNLYWYRQAAGRGLQLLFYSVGIGQISSEVPQNLSASRPQDRQFILSSKKLLLSDSGFYLCAWSYNGQGVVGYTFGSGTRLTVV.

The rearrangement uses TRBV20-1 and TRBJ1-1; no clear D gene. The germline CDR1 and CDR2 sequences are DFQATT and SNEGSKA (reference sequence). Trimming cost V 3 bases and J 7 bases, with 12 bases left between them. The CDR3 has 12 amino acids. CDR3 sequence: CSASQQKSEAFF. The CDR3 DNA is TGCAGTGCTAGTCAACAGAAGAGTGAAGCTTTCTTT.

The CDR3 protein is CASSSLAGGTQYF. The DNA for the CDR3 is TGTGCCAGCAGTTCCCTAGCGGGGGGGACGCAGTATTTT. The genes are TRBV2 and TRBJ2-3; 12 bases match TRBD2. V was clipped by 5 bases and J by 9 bases; unmatched bases: 3. The CDR3 length is 13 residues. Germline assignment: CDR1 SNHLY and CDR2 FYNNEI.

This chain connects TRBV10-2 to TRBJ2-5; unclear D gene. V lost 3 bases and J 1 base, leaving 9 bases between the germline ends. CDR1 WSHSY and CDR2 SAAADI come from the germline V gene. The length of the CDR3 is 14 residues. CDR3 sequence reads: CASSEDTRQETQYF. Here the CDR3 DNA reads TGCGCCAGCAGTGAAGACACCCGCCAAGAGACCCAGTACTTC.

The V gene is TRBV3-1, the J gene TRBJ1-2; unclear D gene. Trimming removed 3 bases from V and 8 bases from J, with 13 bases in between. This CDR3 spans 13 amino acids. Germline assignment: CDR1 LGHDT and CDR2 YNNKEL (reference sequence). The CDR3 DNA reads as TGTGCCAGCAGCCAGGTGGACGCAACGGGCTACACCTTC. Its translation: CASSQVDATGYTF.

This chain joins TRBV18 and TRBJ1-5; D is unresolved. The V and J ends lost 2 bases and 10 bases respectively, with 15 bases between them. The germline V gene has CDR1 KGHSH and CDR2 LQKENI. The CDR3 extends over 14 amino acids. CDR3 coding DNA: TGTGCCAGCTCACCAATGAAGGGAAGGGAACCCCAGCATTTT. Translating it yields CASSPMKGREPQHF.

J is TRBJ2-7 and V is TRBV9; 11 bases align to TRBD2. Germline V gives CDR1 SGDLS, CDR2 YYNGEE. This CDR3 contains 15 residues. The ends lost 3 bases at V and 0 bases at J; junction bases unmatched: 2. In DNA, the CDR3 is TGTGCCAGCAGCGCGGGGACTAGCGGCTCCTACGAGCAGTACTTC. This gives the protein CASSAGTSGSYEQYF.

A single count supports this clonotype. This chain joins TRBV18 and TRBJ1-1, with D hard to call. This CDR3 is built from 14 residues. V lost 0 bases, J lost 5 bases, and 10 bases lay in between. CDR1 and CDR2 from the germline V gene are KGHSH and LQKENI. The CDR3 reads CASSPPSGWTEAFF. As DNA, the CDR3 is TGTGCCAGCTCACCACCGAGTGGGTGGACTGAAGCTTTCTTT.

The genes are TRBV3-1 and TRBJ2-7; D uncertain. The V gene lost 0 bases and the J gene lost 1 base, with 7 bases spanning the gap. Germline assignment: CDR1 LGHDT and CDR2 YNNKEL (reference sequence). CDR3 length: 14 amino acids. CDR3 bases: TGTGCCAGCAGCCAAGAAGACGGGTCCTACGAGCAGTACTTC. Encoded protein: CASSQEDGSYEQYF.

J is TRBJ2-1 and V is TRBV7-3; D is undetermined. Looked up from germline, CDR1 is SGHTA and CDR2 is FQGTGA. Between the trimmed V and J ends, which lost 2 bases and 2 bases, there was a span of 13 bases. This CDR3 region has 16 residues. CDR3 region: CASSLFGGVPYNEQFF. The CDR3 nucleotides are TGTGCCAGCAGCTTATTCGGTGGGGTGCCCTACAATGAGCAGTTCTTC.

The chain has TRBV14 and TRBJ2-3; D remains unclear. The CDR3 loop spans 13 amino acids. V lost 4 bases and J lost 11, with 16 bases in between. Germline V gene data show CDR1 as SGHDN and CDR2 as FVKESK. This CDR3 reads CASSPRRTTKQYF. The CDR3 DNA is TGTGCCAGCAGCCCCCGAAGAACTACCAAGCAGTATTTT.

CDR3 sequence reads: CSARATAGAGELFF. CDR3 in DNA: TGCAGTGCTAGAGCCACCGCGGGGGCCGGGGAGCTGTTTTTT. The chain has TRBV20-1 and TRBJ2-2; 7 nucleotides align to TRBD2. The CDR3 contains 14 residues. Losses at the gene ends were 1 base for V and 6 bases for J; bases not matched to a gene: 5. Germline CDR1 DFQATT, CDR2 SNEGSKA (reference sequence).

This chain uses TRBV12-3 or TRBV12-4 with TRBJ1-1; D unresolved. CDR3 length equals 12 residues. Trimming took off 5 bases at V and 7 bases at J, with 11 bases between the two ends. The chain's CDR3 is CASSTSWSEAFF. The CDR3 DNA follows: TGTGCCAGCAGTACTAGCTGGAGTGAAGCTTTCTTT.

This chain uses TRBV5-1 with TRBJ2-5; D remains ambiguous. The CDR3 has 14 residues. Germline V gene sequence: CDR1 SGHRS, CDR2 YFSETQ. V was shortened by 4 bases and J by 0 bases, with 10 bases between the two germline ends. The DNA for the CDR3 is TGCGCCAGCAGCACAAGACCTAACCAAGAGACCCAGTACTTC. This sequence encodes CASSTRPNQETQYF. The variable domain in full, completed from reference TRBV5-1 and TRBJ2-5, reads KAGVTQTPRYLIKTRGQQVTLSCSPISGHRSVSWYQQTPGQGLQFLFEYFSETQRNKGNFPGRFSGRQFSNSRSEMNVSTLELGDSALYLCASSTRPNQETQYFGPGTRLLVL.

This chain uses TRBV5-1 with TRBJ1-1; D not resolved. Germline V gives CDR1 SGHRS, CDR2 YFSETQ. V lost 0 bases to trimming and J lost 1 base, with 10 bases between them. The length of the CDR3 is 15 residues. In nucleotides, the CDR3 is TGCGCCAGCAGCTTGGACGGCAGACCGAACACTGAAGCTTTCTTT. Translated: CASSLDGRPNTEAFF.

The V and J genes are TRBV2 and TRBJ2-1; 14 bases map to TRBD2. Germline V gene sequence: CDR1 SNHLY, CDR2 FYNNEI. The V segment lost 5 bases and the J segment 9 bases; nucleotides outside the gene matches: 6. The CDR3 length is 15 residues. CDR3 sequence reads: CASSQTSGGAGEQFF. CDR3 nucleotides: TGTGCCAGCAGTCAGACTAGCGGGGGGGCGGGTGAGCAGTTCTTC.

The V gene is TRBV27, the J gene TRBJ1-6; 7 bases fit TRBD1. The CDR3 loop spans 15 amino acids. V lost 7 bases, J lost 7 bases, and 10 bases stayed unmatched. Germline CDR1 and CDR2: MNHEY and SMNVEV (reference sequence). The CDR3 spells CASNPAQGWNSPLHF. The DNA for the CDR3 is TGTGCCAGCAATCCGGCACAGGGGTGGAATTCACCCCTCCACTTT.

The rearrangement links TRBV5-1 to TRBJ1-2; tentative D call: TRBD1 (5 bases). With 6 bases removed from V and 4 bases from J, the gap between germline ends came to 16 bases. This CDR3 comprises 14 residues. Germline V gene data show CDR1 as SGHRS and CDR2 as YFSETQ. CDR3 residues: CASTYGGDGYGYTF. CDR3 bases: TGCGCCAGCACGTATGGGGGAGACGGCTATGGCTACACCTTC.